The 24 T cell receptor beta chains reported below all come from one sample, sequenced in a study of molecular identifiers for immune sequencing clone quantification. TCRdb passed the PCR reads through MiXCR, listing each CDR3 protein once. This table has roughly 630,000 distinct CDR3 sequences, over 25% appearing once. Sequenced sample: naive CD8+ T cells from blood, with Jurkat cell RNA spiked in. The sample's subset: FACS-sorted CD8+CD4-CCR7+CD45RA+ naive T cells. Receptors originate from a human donor in good health. Some libraries in this study had Jurkat cell RNA spiked in.

This clonotype occurred many times. This chain joins TRBV10-3 and TRBJ2-7; maybe TRBD1 (6 bases). Germline V gene lookup returns CDR1 ENHRY and CDR2 SYGVKD. Trimming cost V 4 bases and J 3 bases, with 7 bases left between them. The CDR3 has 12 amino acids. CDR3 DNA sequence: TGTGCCATCAGTGCGACAGGCTACGAGCAGTACTTC. Translating gives CAISATGYEQYF.

CDR3 DNA sequence: TGTGCCAGCAGCCAAATAGATGAGGTAGCGGAAGGGGAGCTGTTTTTT. Protein product: CASSQIDEVAEGELFF. V and J are TRBV3-1 and TRBJ2-2, with a tentative D call TRBD2 (6 bases). V lost 2 bases to trimming and J lost 8 bases, with 18 bases between them. Germline CDR1 LGHDT, CDR2 YNNKEL (reference sequence). CDR3 size: 16 residues.

Turning to this clonotype: A much larger clone is a single base away; this may be a read error. The rearrangement links TRBV2 to TRBJ1-1; the D is unclear. Trimming shortened V by 11 bases and J by 0 bases, and 16 bases separated the two germline ends. The CDR3 is made up of 14 amino acids. Germline V gives CDR1 SNHLY, CDR2 FYNNEI. The CDR3 DNA is TGTGCCGGCAAAGAGAGAATTATGAACACTGAAGCTTTCTTT. Translating gives CAGKERIMNTEAFF.

This rearrangement joins TRBV6-6 to TRBJ2-7, with D possibly being TRBD2 (7 bases). CDR3 length: 13 amino acids. Germline CDR1 reads MNHNY; CDR2 reads SVGAGI (reference sequence). V lost 6 bases and J lost 2, with 11 bases in between. The CDR3 loop is CASRGGAPYEQYF. DNA of the CDR3: TGTGCCAGCAGGGGGGGGGCCCCCTACGAGCAGTACTTC.

A few counts support this clonotype. This sequence joins TRBV19 and TRBJ2-3, with D uncertain. Germline CDR1 reads LNHDA; CDR2 reads SQIVND (reference sequence). This CDR3 has 16 residues. The ends were cut back, 1 base at V and 6 bases at J, with 17 bases in the middle. CDR3 coding DNA: TGTGCCAGTAGTATAGGTCCATGGGCCGGTGGTGATACGCAGTATTTT. Translation gives CASSIGPWAGGDTQYF.

This clonotype was recorded at least ten times. J is TRBJ2-1 and V is TRBV30; 11 bases align to TRBD2. V gave up 3 bases and J gave up 2 bases; unmatched junction bases: 0. The V gene's germline CDR1 is GTSNPN and CDR2 SVGIG (reference sequence). The CDR3 consists of 14 residues. Here the CDR3 reads CAWRGLAAYNEQFF. The DNA for the CDR3 is TGTGCCTGGAGGGGACTAGCGGCCTACAATGAGCAGTTCTTC.

This clonotype was detected many times. The chain has TRBV7-9 and TRBJ1-6, with D perhaps matching TRBD1 (6 bases). Germline V CDR1 and CDR2: SEHNR, FQNEAQ (reference sequence). V lost 1 base, J lost 12 bases, and 16 bases lay in between. The CDR3 extends over 15 amino acids. The CDR3 here is CASSLGSQGWEPLHF. CDR3 bases: TGTGCCAGCAGCTTAGGATCTCAGGGGTGGGAACCCCTCCACTTT. Variable domain in full (rest from reference TRBV7-9 and TRBJ1-6): DTGVSQNPRHKITKRGQNVTFRCDPISEHNRLYWYRQTLGQGPEFLTYFQNEAQLEKSRLLSDRFSAERPKGSFSTLEIQRTEQGDSAMYLCASSLGSQGWEPLHFGNGTRLTVT.

The chain uses TRBV12-3 or TRBV12-4 and TRBJ2-2, with TRBD1 as a possible D gene (6 bases). Between the trimmed V and J ends, which lost 4 bases and 3 bases, there was a span of 9 bases. The CDR3 has 14 residues. CDR3 coding DNA: TGTGCCAGCAGTTCAGGGGTGCACACCGGGGAGCTGTTTTTT. This encodes CASSSGVHTGELFF.

Worth noting for this clonotype: This may be a read error: a much more frequent sequence differs by one nucleotide. The V gene is TRBV7-2, the J gene TRBJ2-7, with D unclear. This CDR3 contains 12 residues. The germline gives CDR1 SGHTA, CDR2 FQGNSA. V lost 8 bases and J lost 5, with 13 bases in between. Here the CDR3 reads CASGPYSNEQYF. CDR3 nucleotide sequence: TGTGCCAGCGGCCCTTACAGCAACGAGCAGTACTTC.

This clonotype has at least ten counts. The chain couples TRBV6-2 or TRBV6-3 to TRBJ1-1; D is uncertain. Trimming took off 1 base at V and 8 bases at J, with 11 bases between the two ends. This CDR3 is 13 amino acids long. Germline lookup yields CDR1 MNHEY and CDR2 SVGEGT. CDR3 nucleotide sequence: TGTGCCAGCAGTTACTTCTCGGGGAACGAAGCTTTCTTT. Protein product: CASSYFSGNEAFF.

This clonotype was seen ten or more times. This chain joins TRBV7-6 and TRBJ2-5, with 10 bases fitting TRBD2. Germline CDR1 and CDR2: SGHVS and FNYEAQ. The J segment lost 2 bases and the V segment lost 1 base, leaving 4 bases of the junction unmatched. The CDR3 sequence is 16 residues long. The CDR3 coding sequence is TGTGCCAGCAGCTTAGTAGCGGGAGGCGGGCAAGAGACCCAGTACTTC. Translating it yields CASSLVAGGGQETQYF.

This clonotype was detected only a few times. V and J are TRBV9 and TRBJ1-6, with 7 bases lining up with TRBD1. The germline V gene encodes CDR1 SGDLS and CDR2 YYNGEE. The trim removed 3 bases at V and 6 bases at J, leaving 12 bases unmatched. This CDR3 is built from 17 residues. The CDR3 reads CASSANDRATPNSPLHF. CDR3 nucleotide sequence: TGTGCCAGCAGCGCGAACGACAGGGCCACACCTAATTCACCCCTCCACTTT.

This clonotype was observed many times. The chain is built from TRBV19 and TRBJ2-3; weak D call: TRBD2 (6 bases). The CDR3 covers 13 residues. The V end lost 4 bases, the J end lost 4 bases, and 9 bases lay between the germline ends. Looked up from germline, CDR1 is LNHDA and CDR2 is SQIVND (reference sequence). In nucleotides, the CDR3 is TGTGCCAGTAGTAGCGGGAATGCAGATACGCAGTATTTT. Protein product: CASSSGNADTQYF. Full variable domain (rest looked up from reference TRBV19 and TRBJ2-3): DGGITQSPKYLFRKEGQNVTLSCEQNLNHDAMYWYRQDPGQGLRLIYYSQIVNDFQKGDIAEGYSVSREKKESFPLTVTSAQKNPTAFYLCASSSGNADTQYFGPGTRLTVL.

This clonotype has a handful of counts. The chain joins TRBV6-5 to TRBJ2-3; 7 bases align to TRBD1. The CDR3 has 15 residues. CDR1 is MNHEY, CDR2 SVGAGI, per germline. With 7 bases clipped from V and 2 bases from J, the junction kept 9 bases outside the gene matches. The CDR3 spells CASTRTTGNTDTQYF. For the CDR3, the DNA is TGTGCCAGCACCAGGACGACAGGGAACACAGATACGCAGTATTTT.

As concerns this clonotype: A single base separates this from a much larger clone, so it may be a read error. Lacking the conserved final phenylalanine or tryptophan, this CDR3 likely reflects a read error. The chain recombines TRBV29-1 with TRBJ2-1, with 10 bases matching TRBD2. The CDR3 spans 15 residues. The germline V gene has CDR1 SQVTM and CDR2 ANQGSEA. The J segment lost 9 bases and the V segment lost 1 base, leaving 9 bases of the junction unmatched. The CDR3 region is CSVEGGLAGVREQFL. CDR3 bases: TGCAGCGTTGAAGGAGGTCTAGCGGGGGTTCGTGAGCAGTTCTTA.

The chain uses TRBV20-1 and TRBJ2-7; TRBD2 matches at 9 bases. The V segment lost 3 bases and the J segment 2 bases; nucleotides outside the gene matches: 5. The CDR3 sequence is 14 residues long. Looked up from germline, CDR1 is DFQATT and CDR2 is SNEGSKA (reference sequence). The CDR3 nucleotides read TGCAGTGCTAGGATAGCGGGGGCCCCCTACGAGCAGTACTTC. Translated, it gives CSARIAGAPYEQYF.

Regarding this clonotype: This likely comes from a read error, as the CDR3 has no conserved phenylalanine or tryptophan at its end. The genes are TRBV20-1 and TRBJ2-7; D may correspond to TRBD1 or TRBD2 (5 bases each). V lost 0 bases and J 6 bases, leaving 18 bases between the germline ends. Germline loops: CDR1 DFQATT, CDR2 SNEGSKA (reference sequence). This CDR3 comprises 15 residues. CDR3 sequence reads: CSARDTGPLVREQYS. CDR3 nucleotides: TGCAGTGCTAGAGATACGGGACCCCTGGTGCGCGAGCAGTACTCC.

The chain combines TRBV20-1 with TRBJ2-5; D gene ambiguous. CDR1 and CDR2 (germline): DFQATT, SNEGSKA (reference sequence). The length of the CDR3 is 16 residues. Deletions cut 1 base from V and 1 base from J, with 16 bases between. The CDR3, as DNA: TGCAGTGCTAGAGGGGCTAGACTTCAGTCCCAAGAGACCCAGTACTTC. Protein product: CSARGARLQSQETQYF.

Only a few counts were recorded for this clonotype. The CDR3 here is CASSLTQDGLAGETQYF. In DNA form, the CDR3 reads TGTGCCAGCAGTTTGACCCAAGATGGACTAGCGGGAGAGACCCAGTACTTC. V gene TRBV28 combines with J gene TRBJ2-5; 11 positions match TRBD2. The CDR3 contains 17 residues. After removal of 3 bases from V and 4 bases from J, the junction contained 10 bases not matched to a gene. Germline loops: CDR1 MDHEN, CDR2 SYDVKM.

In the case of this clonotype: Relative to the germline gene, one junction end is altered; a read error may explain this. This chain links TRBV7-9 with TRBJ2-5; tentative D call: TRBD1 (6 bases). The germline V gene encodes CDR1 SEHNR and CDR2 FQNEAQ (reference sequence). The CDR3 extends over 13 amino acids. CDR3 residues: CAGSSTGRETQYF. CDR3 DNA: TGTGCCGGCAGCTCAACAGGGAGAGAGACCCAGTACTTC.

Worth noting for this clonotype: A much larger clone differs from this one at a single base, so this may be a read error. The V gene is TRBV3-1, the J gene TRBJ2-2, with 10 bases identical to TRBD2. J gave up 6 bases and V 8 bases, and 15 bases lay outside the gene matches. Germline V lookup: CDR1 LGHDT, CDR2 YNNKEL (reference sequence). The CDR3 consists of 17 residues. CDR3 sequence (DNA): TGTGCCAGCGGCCCCGCTTCAATAGCGGGAGGCCCCGGGGAGCTGTTTTTT. Translating it yields CASGPASIAGGPGELFF.

About this clonotype: Possible read error: a much larger clone is one base away. This chain joins TRBV29-1 and TRBJ2-7, with TRBD1 identical over 9 bases. The CDR3 has 13 amino acids. In germline, CDR1 is SQVTM, CDR2 ANQGSEA. J gave up 6 bases and V 0 bases, and 3 bases lay outside the gene matches. The CDR3 DNA is TGCAGCGTTGAAGAAGGGACAGGGAGCGAGCAGTACGTC. This sequence encodes CSVEEGTGSEQYV.

The chain couples TRBV27 to TRBJ2-7, with D possibly being TRBD1 (6 bases). The CDR3 has 15 residues. The germline V and J ends were trimmed by 2 bases and 2 bases, with 13 bases remaining between them. Germline V gives CDR1 MNHEY, CDR2 SMNVEV (reference sequence). The CDR3 DNA reads TGTGCCAGCAGTTTAGGGGGCGCGGCCGCCTACGAGCAGTACTTC. As protein: CASSLGGAAAYEQYF.

This clonotype came up once. This CDR3 reads CASSLAEYSNQPQHF. The CDR3 coding sequence is TGTGCCAGCAGTTTGGCAGAATATAGCAATCAGCCCCAGCATTTT. The chain couples TRBV27 to TRBJ1-5; no clear D gene. The V end lost 3 bases, the J end lost 0 bases, and 9 bases lay between the germline ends. Germline V gene lookup returns CDR1 MNHEY and CDR2 SMNVEV (reference sequence). CDR3 length: 15 residues.